A single sample gave rise to the 5 T cell receptor beta chains below, sequenced in a study of cytomegalovirus exposure and HLA in healthy donors. The study ran its PCR with 60 Vbeta and 13 Jbeta primers. Produced via immunoSEQ multiplex PCR; TCRdb's table is partial and in-frame only. The sample has roughly 140,000 clones; about 75% are singletons. Sequencing used PBMCs. The receptors derive from a man aged 18 to 35 in good health and CMV-seronegative.

This chain joins TRBV6-6 and TRBJ2-3; perhaps TRBD1 as D (6 bases). Germline-derived CDR1 and CDR2 are MNHNY and SVGAGI (reference sequence). Trimming removed 2 bases at V and 0 bases at J, with 12 bases between. This CDR3 region has 16 residues. As DNA, the CDR3 is TGTGCCAGCAGTTACCCACCAGGGGCAAGCACAGATACGCAGTATTTT. Its protein product is CASSYPPGASTDTQYF.

The chain carries TRBV19 and TRBJ2-4, with D unresolved. Germline V gene data show CDR1 as LNHDA and CDR2 as SQIVND (reference sequence). This CDR3 has 14 amino acids. V lost 5 bases to trimming and J lost 0 bases, with 8 bases between them. The CDR3 sequence: CASSLYTAKNIQYF. The CDR3 nucleotides read TGTGCCAGTAGTCTTTACACAGCCAAAAACATTCAGTACTTC.

The chain employs TRBV9 and TRBJ2-7; TRBD2 aligns across 10 bases. In germline, CDR1 is SGDLS, CDR2 YYNGEE. The V segment lost 2 bases and the J segment 0 bases; nucleotides outside the gene matches: 5. This CDR3 is 16 amino acids long. In DNA, the CDR3 is TGTGCCAGCAGCGTTAGGGCTAGCGGGAGCTCCTACGAGCAGTACTTC. Protein sequence: CASSVRASGSSYEQYF.

The chain combines TRBV11-2 with TRBJ2-4, with a tentative D call TRBD1 (6 bases). This CDR3 is built from 15 residues. V was pared by 4 bases and J by 7 bases, with 17 bases between. Germline CDR1 and CDR2: SGHAT and FQNNGV. The CDR3 nucleotides read TGTGCCAGCAGCTCGGTGAGGGGGAGCGCGAACATTCAGTACTTC. Encoded protein: CASSSVRGSANIQYF.

A few counts support this clone. This chain uses TRBV7-9 with TRBJ2-5, with 7 bases fitting TRBD2. This CDR3 is built from 16 residues. J lost 4 bases, V lost 1 base, and 9 bases had no gene match. CDR1 SEHNR and CDR2 FQNEAQ come from the germline V gene (reference sequence). CDR3 in DNA: TGTGCCAGCAGCTTAGGGTTGCGGGAGTGGGGAGAGACCCAGTACTTC. This encodes CASSLGLREWGETQYF. Combining the CDR3 with reference TRBV7-9 and TRBJ2-5 gives the whole variable domain DTGVSQNPRHKITKRGQNVTFRCDPISEHNRLYWYRQTLGQGPEFLTYFQNEAQLEKSRLLSDRFSAERPKGSFSTLEIQRTEQGDSAMYLCASSLGLREWGETQYFGPGTRLLVL.